This TCR beta chain is drawn from a study of cytomegalovirus exposure and HLA in healthy donors. Study results and caveats: The HLA-A and HLA-B alleles of most subjects were reportedly predicted accurately from TCR beta sequences. In a later analysis, TCR association rates varied by HLA locus: DRB1 most, HLA-C fewest.

Notes on this clone: Its antigen is undetermined.

PCR used 60 Vbeta primers and 13 Jbeta primers. TCRdb's copy holds only in-frame clones and misses some; the assay was immunoSEQ multiplex PCR. The sample contains more than 100,000 clones, less than 90% of which appear only once. CDR3 length equals 14 residues. CDR1 is MNHNS and CDR2 is SASEGT in the germline V gene. V gave up 6 bases and J gave up 4 bases; unmatched junction bases: 8. This chain links TRBV6-1 with TRBJ2-5, with TRBD1 matching over 7 bases. The receptor's source is a man in his forties or fifties in good health and CMV-seronegative. Source material: PBMCs. CDR3 amino acids: CASRTGSLGETQYF. The CDR3 DNA reads TGTGCCAGCAGGACAGGGTCCCTGGGAGAGACCCAGTACTTC.